The source of this TCR beta chain is a study of CXCR3-negative and CXCR3-positive naive CD8 T cells. Study-level results: Researchers report that CXCR3-positive naive cells carry more hydrophobic TRB CDR3s than CXCR3-negative naive cells. Sequencing showed both naive subsets with comparably high diversity, and memory CD8+ cells much lower.

CD45RO-CCR7+CD27+CD95- expression identified naive CD8+ T cells. The CDR3 contains 14 residues. Germline assignment: CDR1 SEHNR and CDR2 FQNEAQ (reference sequence). As for this clonotype: Its cognate antigen is unknown.

Via 5' RACE with UMI labels, TRB cDNA libraries were prepared. TCRdb reanalyzed the 5' RACE reads and collapses them to one entry per CDR3 protein, without DNA. This sample's table has some 140,000 distinct CDR3 sequences. The receptor's source is a human donor in good health. Some clones in this sample may be carry-over from other donors' samples. The specimen was naive CXCR3+ CD8+ T cells from blood. Subset described: CD45RO-CCR7+CD27+CD95- naive CD8+ T cells expressing CXCR3 (TNR3+). The chain uses TRBV7-9 and TRBJ2-1; TCRdb outputs TRBD2, but without DNA this stays unchecked. The CDR3 loop reads CASSFVDSPSEQFF.